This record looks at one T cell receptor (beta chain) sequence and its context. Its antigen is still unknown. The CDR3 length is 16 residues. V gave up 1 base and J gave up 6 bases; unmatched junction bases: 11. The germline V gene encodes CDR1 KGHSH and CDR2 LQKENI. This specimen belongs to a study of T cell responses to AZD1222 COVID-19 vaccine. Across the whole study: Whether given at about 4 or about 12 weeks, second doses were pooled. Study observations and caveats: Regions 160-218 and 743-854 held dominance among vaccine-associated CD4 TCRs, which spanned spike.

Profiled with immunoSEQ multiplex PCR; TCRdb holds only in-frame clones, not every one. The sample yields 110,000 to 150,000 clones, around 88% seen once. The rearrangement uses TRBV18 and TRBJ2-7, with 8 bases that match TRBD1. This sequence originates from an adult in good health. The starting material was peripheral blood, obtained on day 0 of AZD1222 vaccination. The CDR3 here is CASSPRTRDRKGEQYF. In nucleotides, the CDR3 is TGTGCCAGCTCACCACGGACCAGGGACAGGAAGGGCGAGCAGTACTTC.